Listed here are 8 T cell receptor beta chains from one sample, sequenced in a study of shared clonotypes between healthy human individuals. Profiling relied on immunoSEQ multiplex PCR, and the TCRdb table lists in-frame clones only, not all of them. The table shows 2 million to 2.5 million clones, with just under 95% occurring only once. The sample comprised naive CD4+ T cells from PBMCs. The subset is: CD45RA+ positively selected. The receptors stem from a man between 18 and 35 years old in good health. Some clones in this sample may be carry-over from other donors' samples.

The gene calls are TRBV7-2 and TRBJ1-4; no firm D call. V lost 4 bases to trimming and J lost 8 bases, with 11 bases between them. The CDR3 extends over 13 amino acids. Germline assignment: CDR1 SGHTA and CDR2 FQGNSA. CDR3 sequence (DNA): TGTGCCAGCAGCTATACCCACGGAGAAAAACTGTTTTTT. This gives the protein CASSYTHGEKLFF.

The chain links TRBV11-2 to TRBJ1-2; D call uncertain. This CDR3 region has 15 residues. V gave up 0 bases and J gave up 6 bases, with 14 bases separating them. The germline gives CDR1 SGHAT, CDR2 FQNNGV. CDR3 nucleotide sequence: TGTGCCAGCAGCTTAGATAGCCTCACCCCCGATGGCTACACCTTC. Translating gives CASSLDSLTPDGYTF.

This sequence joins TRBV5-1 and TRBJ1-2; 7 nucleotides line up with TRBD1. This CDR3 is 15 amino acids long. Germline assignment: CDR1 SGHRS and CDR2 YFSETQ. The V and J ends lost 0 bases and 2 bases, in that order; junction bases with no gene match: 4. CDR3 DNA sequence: TGCGCCAGCAGCTTGGCACCGGGACAGAACTATGGCTACACCTTC. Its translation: CASSLAPGQNYGYTF.

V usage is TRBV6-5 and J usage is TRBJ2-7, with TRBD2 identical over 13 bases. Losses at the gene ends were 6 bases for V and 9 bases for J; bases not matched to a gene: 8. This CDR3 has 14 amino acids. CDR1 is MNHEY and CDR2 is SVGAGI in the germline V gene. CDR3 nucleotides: TGTGCCAGCAGGACCGGACTAGCGGGAGCGAGGCAGTACTTC. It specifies CASRTGLAGARQYF.

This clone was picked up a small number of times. The CDR3 sequence is CASSEFWGANTEAFF. The CDR3 coding sequence is TGTGCCAGCAGTGAATTCTGGGGCGCGAACACTGAAGCTTTCTTT. The J gene is TRBJ1-1, the V gene TRBV2, with TRBD1 as a possible D gene (5 bases). The CDR3 consists of 15 residues. From germline, CDR1 is SNHLY and CDR2 FYNNEI. The V and J ends lost 2 bases and 1 base respectively, with 11 bases between them.

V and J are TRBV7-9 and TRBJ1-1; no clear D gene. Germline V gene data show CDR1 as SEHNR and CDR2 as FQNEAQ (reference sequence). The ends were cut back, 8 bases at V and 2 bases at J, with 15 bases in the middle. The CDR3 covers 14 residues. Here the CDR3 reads CASSSRVINTEAFF. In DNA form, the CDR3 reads TGTGCCAGCTCCTCCCGGGTTATTAACACTGAAGCTTTCTTT.

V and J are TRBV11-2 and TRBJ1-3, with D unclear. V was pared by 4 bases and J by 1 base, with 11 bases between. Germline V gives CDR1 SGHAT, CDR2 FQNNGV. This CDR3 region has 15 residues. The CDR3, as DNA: TGTGCCAGCAGCTCATCCCAGGCGTCTGGAAACACCATATATTTT. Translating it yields CASSSSQASGNTIYF. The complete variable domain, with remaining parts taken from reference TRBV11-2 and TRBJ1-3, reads EAGVAQSPRYKIIEKRQSVAFWCNPISGHATLYWYQQILGQGPKLLIQFQNNGVVDDSQLPKDRFSAERLKGVDSTLKIQPAKLEDSAVYLCASSSSQASGNTIYFGEGSWLTVV.

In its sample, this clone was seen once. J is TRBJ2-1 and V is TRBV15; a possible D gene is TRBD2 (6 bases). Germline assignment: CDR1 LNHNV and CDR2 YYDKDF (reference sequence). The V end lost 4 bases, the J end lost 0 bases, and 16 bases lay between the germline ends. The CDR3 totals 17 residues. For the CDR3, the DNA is TGTGCCACCAGCACCCGAGAACCAGCGGGCTCCTACAATGAGCAGTTCTTC. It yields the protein CATSTREPAGSYNEQFF.